This is a list of T cell receptor beta chains from one sample in a study of blood T cell repertoires in COVID-19. Sequencing was performed with immunoSEQ multiplex PCR; in TCRdb, only in-frame clones are kept and a portion is missing. This sample has approximately 180,000 clones, with over 75% found just once. Sequencing used peripheral blood. These receptors were taken from a man in his sixties with acute or convalescent COVID-19. Both conserved end residues are part of each CDR3. The D gene is left open where the match is weak. The size field is filled for only some rows; it gives once, few, many or a size class.

>TRBD1|.|TRBJ1-5|TRBV27
TGTGCCAGCAGTTCTTGGACAGGGAACAATCAGCCCCAGCATTTT
CASSSWTGNNQPQHF
>TRBD2|.|TRBJ2-3|TRBV10-3
TGTGCCATCAGTGATAGGCTAGCGGGGAGCACAGATACGCAGTATTTT
CAISDRLAGSTDTQYF
>.|.|TRBJ2-1|TRBV27
TGTGCCAGCAGCTCGGCGGTAGTTACCTACAATGAGCAGTTCTTC
CASSSAVVTYNEQFF
>TRBD2|.|TRBJ2-1|TRBV11-2
TGTGCCAGCAGCTTAGGACTAGCGAATGAGCAGTTCTTC
CASSLGLANEQFF
>TRBD2|.|TRBJ2-1|TRBV2
TGTGCCAGCAGGGCAGGGACTAGCTCCTACAATGAGCAGTTCTTC
CASRAGTSSYNEQFF
>.|.|TRBJ2-2|TRBV7-2
TGTGCCAGCAGCTTAGCGGGACTTAACACCGGGGAGCTGTTTTTT
CASSLAGLNTGELFF
>.|.|TRBJ2-1|TRBV4-2
TGTGCCAGCAGCCAATCCCTCCTGGGGGCGGGCAATGAGCAGTTCTTC
CASSQSLLGAGNEQFF
>.|.|TRBJ1-2|TRBV30
TGTGCCTTGGAGGGGTCTTATGGCTACACCTTC
CALEGSYGYTF
>TRBD2|.|TRBJ2-2|TRBV19
TGTGCCAGTAGTATCCGAAGCGGGAGAACCGGGGAGCTGTTTTTT
CASSIRSGRTGELFF
>.|.|TRBJ2-7|TRBV18
TGTGCCAGCTCACCCTCCGGGACTGCGGCCGGCCAGCAGTACTTC
CASSPSGTAAGQQYF
>TRBD2|once|TRBJ2-1|TRBV5-6
TGTGCCAGCAGCTTAATCGGACTAGCCACCGGTGAGCAGTTCTTC
CASSLIGLATGEQFF
>.|.|TRBJ2-3|TRBV27
TGTGCCAGCAGTTCCCCCCTCGATCTAGCCCACGAGTATTTT
CASSSPLDLAHEYF
>.|.|TRBJ2-5|TRBV6-5
TGTGCCAGCCGCCGACAAGGCTACCAAGAGACCCAGTACTTC
CASRRQGYQETQYF
>TRBD1|.|TRBJ1-5|TRBV27
TGTGCCAGCACTACTCCGACAGGGAAGGGTCAGCCCCAGCATTTT
CASTTPTGKGQPQHF
>.|once|TRBJ1-1|TRBV5-6
TGTGCCGGCGACCAGGAGAACACTGAAGCTTTCTTT
CAGDQENTEAFF
>TRBD2|.|TRBJ2-7|TRBV28
TGTGCCAGCAGTCGAGCTCTAGCGGGCGTTTACGAGCAGTACTTC
CASSRALAGVYEQYF
>.|.|TRBJ2-1|TRBV3-1/TRBV3-2
TGTGCCAGCAGCCCGCAATTAGCGGACTACAATGAGCAGTTCTTC
CASSPQLADYNEQFF
>.|.|TRBJ1-3|TRBV5-1
TGCGCCAGCAGCGTACAATCCCCTGGAAACACCATATATTTT
CASSVQSPGNTIYF
>.|.|TRBJ2-1|TRBV7-2
TGTGCCAGCAGCCCAAGTACAGGGAGCAATGAGCAGTTCTTC
CASSPSTGSNEQFF
>.|.|TRBJ2-1|TRBV5-1
TGCGCCAGCGGAGTAACAGAGGGATCCTACAATGAGCAGTTCTTC
CASGVTEGSYNEQFF
>TRBD1|.|TRBJ2-7|TRBV28
TGTGCCAGCACATCAGGGGGCGCGTACGAGCAGTACTTC
CASTSGGAYEQYF
>.|.|TRBJ1-2|TRBV6-6
TGTGCCAGCAGTTCCGATGGCTACACCTTC
CASSSDGYTF